This TCR beta chain was recorded in a study of T-cell reconstitution after alpha-beta-depleted transplantation in children. Germline-derived CDR1 and CDR2 are DFQATT and SNEGSKA (reference sequence). The CDR3 sequence is 18 residues long. J gave up 2 bases and V 6 bases, and 17 bases lay outside the gene matches. Of note for this clonotype: What it recognizes is unknown.

Researchers prepared the TCRbeta library using unique molecular identifiers, the study reports. TCRdb re-called the PCR reads with MiXCR, one entry per CDR3 protein. Among 300,000 to 400,000 distinct CDR3 sequences listed, around 15% were seen once. General observations from the study: Some patients owed their high day-60 TCRbeta diversity to surviving recipient T cells and thymic progenitors.

The starting material was PBMCs, mostly from graft donor cells, obtained 360 days after TCRalphabeta/CD19-depleted stem cell transplant. This rearrangement joins TRBV20-1 to TRBJ2-1; 9 bases map to TRBD2. The source is a male patient between 2 and 10 years old who had a stem cell transplant for acute lymphoblastic leukemia, so the T cells may come from the graft donor. CDR3 DNA: TGCAGTGCAACAGAGCGGGAGGTCTGGGGGGAACCCTACAATGAGCAGTTCTTC. Protein product: CSATEREVWGEPYNEQFF.